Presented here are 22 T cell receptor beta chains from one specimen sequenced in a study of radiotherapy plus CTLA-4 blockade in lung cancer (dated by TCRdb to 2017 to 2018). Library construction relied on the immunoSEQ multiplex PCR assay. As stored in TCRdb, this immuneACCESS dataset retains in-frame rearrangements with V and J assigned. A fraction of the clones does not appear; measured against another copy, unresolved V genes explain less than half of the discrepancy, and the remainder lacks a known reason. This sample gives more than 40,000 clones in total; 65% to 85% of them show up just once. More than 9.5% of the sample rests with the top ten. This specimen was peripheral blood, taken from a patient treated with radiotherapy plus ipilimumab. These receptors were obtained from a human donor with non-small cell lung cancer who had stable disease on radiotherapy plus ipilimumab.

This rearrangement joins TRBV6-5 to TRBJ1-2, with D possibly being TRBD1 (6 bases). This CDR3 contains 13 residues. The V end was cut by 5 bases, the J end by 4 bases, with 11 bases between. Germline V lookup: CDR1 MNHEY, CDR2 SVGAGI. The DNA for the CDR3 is TGTGCCAGCAGTGCTGGACAGTCCTATGGCTACACCTTC. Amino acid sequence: CASSAGQSYGYTF.

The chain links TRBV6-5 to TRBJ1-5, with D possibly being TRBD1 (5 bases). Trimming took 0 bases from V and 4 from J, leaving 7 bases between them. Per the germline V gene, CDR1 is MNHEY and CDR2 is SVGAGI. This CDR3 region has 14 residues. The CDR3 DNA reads TGTGCCAGCAGTTACTCAGGGGTTAATCAGCCCCAGCATTTT. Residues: CASSYSGVNQPQHF.

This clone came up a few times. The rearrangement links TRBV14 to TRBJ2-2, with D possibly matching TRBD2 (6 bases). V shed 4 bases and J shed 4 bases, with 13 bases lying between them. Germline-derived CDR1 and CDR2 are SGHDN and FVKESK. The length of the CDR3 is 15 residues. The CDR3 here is CASSLGSGATGELFF. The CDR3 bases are TGTGCCAGCAGCCTCGGGTCGGGAGCCACCGGGGAGCTGTTTTTT.

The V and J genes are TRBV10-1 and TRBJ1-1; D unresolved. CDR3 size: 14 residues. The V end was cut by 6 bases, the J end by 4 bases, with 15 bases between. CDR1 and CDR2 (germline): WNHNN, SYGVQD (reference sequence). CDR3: CASSTLPFGTEAFF. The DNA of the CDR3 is TGCGCCAGCAGCACCCTCCCTTTCGGCACTGAAGCTTTCTTT.

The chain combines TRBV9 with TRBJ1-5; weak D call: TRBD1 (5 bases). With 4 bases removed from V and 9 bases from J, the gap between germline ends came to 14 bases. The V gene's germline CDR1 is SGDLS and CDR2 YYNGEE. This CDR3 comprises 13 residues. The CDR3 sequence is CASSPGDLGPQHF. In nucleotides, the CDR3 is TGTGCCAGCAGCCCCGGGGACCTCGGGCCCCAGCATTTT. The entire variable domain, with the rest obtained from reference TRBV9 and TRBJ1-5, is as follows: DSGVTQTPKHLITATGQRVTLRCSPRSGDLSVYWYQQSLDQGLQFLIQYYNGEERAKGNILERFSAQQFPDLHSELNLSSLELGDSALYFCASSPGDLGPQHFGDGTRLSIL.

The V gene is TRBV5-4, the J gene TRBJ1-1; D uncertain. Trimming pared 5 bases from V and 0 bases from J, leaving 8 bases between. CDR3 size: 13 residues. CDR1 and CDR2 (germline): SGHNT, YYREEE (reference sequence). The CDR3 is CASRLWVNTEAFF. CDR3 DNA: TGTGCCAGCAGGCTCTGGGTGAACACTGAAGCTTTCTTT.

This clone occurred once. CDR3 bases: TGTGCCAGCAGCCCCCGGGGACAACTGAATGAAAAACTGTTTTTT. This encodes CASSPRGQLNEKLFF. The chain is built from TRBV9 and TRBJ1-4; D possibly corresponds to TRBD1 (6 bases). Germline CDR1 is SGDLS and CDR2 is YYNGEE. Deletions cut 4 bases from V and 5 bases from J, with 15 bases between. This CDR3 is built from 15 residues.

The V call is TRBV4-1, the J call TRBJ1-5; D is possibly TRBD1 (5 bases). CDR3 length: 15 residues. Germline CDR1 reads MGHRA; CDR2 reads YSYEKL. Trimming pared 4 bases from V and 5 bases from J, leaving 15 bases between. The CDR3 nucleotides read TGCGCCAGCAGCCGGGACCCGAACCCCCATCAGCCCCAGCATTTT. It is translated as CASSRDPNPHQPQHF.

CDR3 bases: TGTGCCAGCAGTCCAAACAGGAGCTATGGCTACACCTTC. It codes for CASSPNRSYGYTF. The rearrangement links TRBV27 to TRBJ1-2, with D possibly being TRBD1 (5 bases). V was pared by 5 bases and J by 4 bases, with 11 bases between. The germline V gene has CDR1 MNHEY and CDR2 SMNVEV (reference sequence). The CDR3 is 13 amino acids.

As DNA, the CDR3 is TGTGCCAGCTCACTGACAGGGGGCGTCGGGGAAGCTTTCTTT. Translating gives CASSLTGGVGEAFF. The rearrangement joins TRBV18 to TRBJ1-1; 10 bases match TRBD1. V was pared by 4 bases and J by 8 bases, with 7 bases of the junction left unmatched. The CDR3 is made up of 14 amino acids. CDR1 and CDR2 (germline): KGHSH, LQKENI. Together with reference TRBV18 and TRBJ1-1, the CDR3 gives the full variable domain: NAGVMQNPRHLVRRRGQEARLRCSPMKGHSHVYWYRQLPEEGLKFMVYLQKENIIDESGMPKERFSAEFPKEGPSILRIQQVVRGDSAAYFCASSLTGGVGEAFFGQGTRLTVV.

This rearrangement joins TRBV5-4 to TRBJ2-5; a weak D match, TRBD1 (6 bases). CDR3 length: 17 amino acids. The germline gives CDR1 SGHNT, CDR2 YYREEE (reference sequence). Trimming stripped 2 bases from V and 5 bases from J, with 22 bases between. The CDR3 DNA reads TGTGCCAGCAGCTTAGGGCCTACCGGGACATCGTGGGAGACCCAGTACTTC. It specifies CASSLGPTGTSWETQYF.

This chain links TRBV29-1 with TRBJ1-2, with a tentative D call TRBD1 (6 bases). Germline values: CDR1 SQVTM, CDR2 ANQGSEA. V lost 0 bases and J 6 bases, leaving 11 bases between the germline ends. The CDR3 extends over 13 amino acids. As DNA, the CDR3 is TGCAGCGTTGAAGATTTCAGGGGCGATGGCTACACCTTC. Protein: CSVEDFRGDGYTF.

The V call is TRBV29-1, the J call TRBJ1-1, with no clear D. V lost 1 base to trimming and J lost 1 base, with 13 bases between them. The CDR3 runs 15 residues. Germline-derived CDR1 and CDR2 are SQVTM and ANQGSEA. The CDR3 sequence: CSVEGEAGANTEAFF. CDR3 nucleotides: TGCAGCGTTGAAGGTGAGGCAGGAGCGAACACTGAAGCTTTCTTT.

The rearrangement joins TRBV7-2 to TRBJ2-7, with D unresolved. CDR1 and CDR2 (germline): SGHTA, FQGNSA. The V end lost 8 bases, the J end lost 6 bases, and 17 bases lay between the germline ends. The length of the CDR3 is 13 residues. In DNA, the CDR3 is TGTGCCAGCGGTTTCAGGAGAGAAGTCGAGCAGTACTTC. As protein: CASGFRREVEQYF.

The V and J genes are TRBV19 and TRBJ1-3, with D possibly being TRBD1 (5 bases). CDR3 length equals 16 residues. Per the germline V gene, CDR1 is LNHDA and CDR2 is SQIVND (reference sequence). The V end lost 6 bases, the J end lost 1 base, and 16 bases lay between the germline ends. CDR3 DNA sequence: TGTGCCAGTAGCCTCCGCGGGGGAACGTCTGGAAACACCATATATTTT. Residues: CASSLRGGTSGNTIYF.

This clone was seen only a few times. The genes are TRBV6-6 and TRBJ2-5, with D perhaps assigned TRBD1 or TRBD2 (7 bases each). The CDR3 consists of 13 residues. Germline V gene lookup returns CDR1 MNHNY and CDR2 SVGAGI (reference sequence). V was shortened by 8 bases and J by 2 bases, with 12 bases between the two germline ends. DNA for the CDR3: TGTGCCAGCTGCAGGGGGGGACAAGAGACCCAGTACTTC. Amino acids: CASCRGGQETQYF.

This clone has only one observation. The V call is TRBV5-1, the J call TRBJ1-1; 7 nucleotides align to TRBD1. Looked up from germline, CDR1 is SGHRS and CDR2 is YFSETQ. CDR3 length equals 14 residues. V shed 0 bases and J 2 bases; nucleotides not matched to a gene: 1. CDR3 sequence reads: CASSLGDSNTEAFF. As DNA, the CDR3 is TGCGCCAGCAGCTTGGGGGACAGTAACACTGAAGCTTTCTTT.

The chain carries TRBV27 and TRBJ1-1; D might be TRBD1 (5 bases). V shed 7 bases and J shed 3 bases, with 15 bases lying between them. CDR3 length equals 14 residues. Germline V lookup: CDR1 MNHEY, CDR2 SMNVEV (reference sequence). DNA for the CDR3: TGTGCCAGCACTCACGTGGGGGGATACACTGAAGCTTTCTTT. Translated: CASTHVGGYTEAFF.

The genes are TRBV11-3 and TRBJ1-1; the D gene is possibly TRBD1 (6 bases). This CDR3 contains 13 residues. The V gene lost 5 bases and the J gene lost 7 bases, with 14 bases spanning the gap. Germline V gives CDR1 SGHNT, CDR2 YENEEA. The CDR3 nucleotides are TGTGCCAGCAGCCGAGGGGGTCGGAGTGAAGCTTTCTTT. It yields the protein CASSRGGRSEAFF.

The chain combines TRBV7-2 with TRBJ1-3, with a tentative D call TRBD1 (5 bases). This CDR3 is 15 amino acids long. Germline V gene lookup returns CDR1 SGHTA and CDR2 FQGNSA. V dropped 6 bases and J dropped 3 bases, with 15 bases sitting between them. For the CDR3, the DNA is TGTGCCAGCAGGTCGGGGGACGTGGGTGGAAACACCATATATTTT. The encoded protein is CASRSGDVGGNTIYF.

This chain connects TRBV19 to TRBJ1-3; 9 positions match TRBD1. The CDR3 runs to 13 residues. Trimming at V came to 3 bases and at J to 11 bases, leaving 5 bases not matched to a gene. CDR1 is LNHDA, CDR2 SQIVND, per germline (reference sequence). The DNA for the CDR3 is TGTGCCAGTAGTATGGGACAGGGTTCTTCCATATATTTT. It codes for CASSMGQGSSIYF.

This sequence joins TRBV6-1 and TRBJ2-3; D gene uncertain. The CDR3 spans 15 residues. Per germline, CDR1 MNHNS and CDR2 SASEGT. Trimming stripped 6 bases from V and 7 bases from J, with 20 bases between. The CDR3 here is CASSDPATLPHTQYF. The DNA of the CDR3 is TGTGCCAGCAGCGATCCAGCGACGCTGCCCCATACGCAGTATTTT.